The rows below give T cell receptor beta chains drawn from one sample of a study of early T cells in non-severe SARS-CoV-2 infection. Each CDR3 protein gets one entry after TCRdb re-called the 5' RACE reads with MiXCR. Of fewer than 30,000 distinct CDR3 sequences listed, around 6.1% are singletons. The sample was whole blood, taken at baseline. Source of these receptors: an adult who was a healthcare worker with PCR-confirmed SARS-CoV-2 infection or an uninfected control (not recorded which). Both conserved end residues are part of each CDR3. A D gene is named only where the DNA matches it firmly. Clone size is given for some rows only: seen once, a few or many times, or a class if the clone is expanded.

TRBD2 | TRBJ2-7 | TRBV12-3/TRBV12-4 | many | TGTGCCAGCAGTTTTCTAGCGGGAGCCGGGGAGCAGTACTTC | CASSFLAGAGEQYF
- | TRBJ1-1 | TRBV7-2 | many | TGTGCCAGCAGCTTAGCCCCCCGGAACACTGAAGCTTTCTTT | CASSLAPRNTEAFF
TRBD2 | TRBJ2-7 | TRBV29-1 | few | TGCAGCGTTGGGTCTAGCGGGCTTTACGAGCAGTACTTC | CSVGSSGLYEQYF
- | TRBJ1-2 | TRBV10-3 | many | TGTGCCATCAGTGAGGCCCGCCGGGACAACTATGGCTACACCTTC | CAISEARRDNYGYTF
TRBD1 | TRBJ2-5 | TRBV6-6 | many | TGTGCCAGCAGTTCGAACAGGGGGGTTGAGACCCAGTACTTC | CASSSNRGVETQYF
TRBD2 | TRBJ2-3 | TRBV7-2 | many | TGTGCCAGCAGCTTAGATTCGGGGGGGTCAGATACGCAGTATTTT | CASSLDSGGSDTQYF
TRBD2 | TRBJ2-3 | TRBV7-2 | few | TGTGCCAGCAGCTTAGGGGCTAGCGGGGGGGGCACAGATACGCAGTATTTT | CASSLGASGGGTDTQYF
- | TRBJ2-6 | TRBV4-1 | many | TGCGCCAGCAGCCAAGATACGGGACATCGCAGCTCTGGGGCCAACGTCCTGACTTTC | CASSQDTGHRSSGANVLTF
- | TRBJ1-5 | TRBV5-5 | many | TGTGCCAGCAGCTTGGAGGGGGGCTGGAGCAATCAGCCCCAGCATTTT | CASSLEGGWSNQPQHF
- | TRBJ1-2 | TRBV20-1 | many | TGCAGTGCTTCGCAGGACTATGGCTACACCTTC | CSASQDYGYTF
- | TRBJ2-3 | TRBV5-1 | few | TGCGCCAGCAGTAGTCTGGGGCTCACAGATACGCAGTATTTT | CASSSLGLTDTQYF
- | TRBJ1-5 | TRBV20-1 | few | TGCAGTGCTAAGGGAAGTGGTCAGCCCCAGCATTTT | CSAKGSGQPQHF
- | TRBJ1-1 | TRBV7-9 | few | TGTGCCAGCAGCTTAGTAGGGAGGAACACTGAAGCTTTCTTT | CASSLVGRNTEAFF
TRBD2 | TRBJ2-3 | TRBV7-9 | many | TGTGCCAGCAGCTTAGGTAGCGGGACTGCAGATACGCAGTATTTT | CASSLGSGTADTQYF
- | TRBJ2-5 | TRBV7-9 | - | TGTGCCAGCAGCTTGGACAGTCGGGGGACCCAGTACTTC | CASSLDSRGTQYF
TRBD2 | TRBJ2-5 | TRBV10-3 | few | TGTGCCATCAGTGCTCTAGCGGGGGGTCAAGAGACCCAGTACTTC | CAISALAGGQETQYF
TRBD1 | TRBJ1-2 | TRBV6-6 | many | TGTGCCAGCGGGGTTGCGGGGCAGGGGGACTATGGCTACACCTTC | CASGVAGQGDYGYTF
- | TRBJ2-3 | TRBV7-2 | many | TGTGCCAGCAGCTTAGTCCGACTAGATACGCAGTATTTT | CASSLVRLDTQYF
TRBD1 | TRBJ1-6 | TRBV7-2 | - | TGTGCCAGCAGCTTATGGCTGACAGGGGACTCACCCCTCCACTTT | CASSLWLTGDSPLHF
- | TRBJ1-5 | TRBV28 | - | TGTGCCAGCAGTTCCCAGGGAGAGGGCAATCAGCCCCAGCATTTT | CASSSQGEGNQPQHF
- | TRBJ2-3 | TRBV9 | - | TGTGCCAGCAGCGGTTTCTCTAGTGCTAGCACAGATACGCAGTATTTT | CASSGFSSASTDTQYF
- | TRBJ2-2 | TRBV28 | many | TGTGCCAGCAGTTTGGGTGGGAAGAACACCGGGGAGCTGTTTTTT | CASSLGGKNTGELFF
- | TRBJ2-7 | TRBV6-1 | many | TGTGCCAGTATAATAACCGGGGCGACGGACTACGAGCAGTACTTC | CASIITGATDYEQYF
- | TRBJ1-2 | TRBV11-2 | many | TGTGCCAGCAGCTTCTTTAAGAATCCAGGGGCGCGAGGCTACACCTTC | CASSFFKNPGARGYTF
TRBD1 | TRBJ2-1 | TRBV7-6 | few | TGTGCCAGCAGCTTGGACAGGGGGAATGAGCAGTTCTTC | CASSLDRGNEQFF
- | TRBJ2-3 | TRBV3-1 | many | TGTGCCAGCAGCCCCAAAGTGCCAGATACGCAGTATTTT | CASSPKVPDTQYF
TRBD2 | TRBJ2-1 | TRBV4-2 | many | TGTGCCAGCAGCCAAGATCTTGAACTAGCGGTCGAGCAGTTCTTC | CASSQDLELAVEQFF
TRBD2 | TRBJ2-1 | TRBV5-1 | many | TGCGCCAGCAGCTTTAGCGGGAGGGCCGGTAAGGAGCAGTTCTTC | CASSFSGRAGKEQFF
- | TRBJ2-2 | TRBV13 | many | TGTGCCAGCAGCGACGACACCCTCGGGAACACCGGGGAGCTGTTTTTT | CASSDDTLGNTGELFF
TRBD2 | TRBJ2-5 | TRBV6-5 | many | TGTGCCAGCAGTTCCTGGGTAGCGGGGTTCCAAGAGACCCAGTACTTC | CASSSWVAGFQETQYF
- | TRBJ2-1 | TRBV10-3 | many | TGTGCCATCGGATCTGTTGGCGGCAATGAGCAGTTCTTC | CAIGSVGGNEQFF
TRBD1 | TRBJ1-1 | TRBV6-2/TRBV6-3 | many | TGTGCCAGCAGTTACCCCTTCGGGACAGCCACGAACACTGAAGCTTTCTTT | CASSYPFGTATNTEAFF
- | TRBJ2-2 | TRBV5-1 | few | TGCGCCAGCAGCTTGGAGGGACACTCCAACACCGGGGAGCTGTTTTTT | CASSLEGHSNTGELFF
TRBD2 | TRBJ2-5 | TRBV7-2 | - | TGTGCCAGCAGCACCTCTAGCGGTGCGGGTACCCAGTACTTC | CASSTSSGAGTQYF
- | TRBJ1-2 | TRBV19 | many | TGTGCCAGTAGCGTTAATTGGGACTCCTATGGCTACACCTTC | CASSVNWDSYGYTF
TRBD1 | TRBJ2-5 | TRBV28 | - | TGTGCCAGCAGTTCCCAGGGGGCGGTCAGGGAGACCCAGTACTTC | CASSSQGAVRETQYF
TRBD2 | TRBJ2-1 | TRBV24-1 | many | TGTGCCACCAGTGATCGGACTAGCGCACATGTTACCTACAATGAGCAGTTCTTC | CATSDRTSAHVTYNEQFF
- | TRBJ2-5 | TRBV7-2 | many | TGTGCCAGCAGCTTGGCAGCCCATCTTGAGACCCAGTACTTC | CASSLAAHLETQYF
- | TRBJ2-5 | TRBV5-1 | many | TGCGCCAGCAGCTTGAGTGGGGCGGGCCAAGAGACCCAGTACTTC | CASSLSGAGQETQYF
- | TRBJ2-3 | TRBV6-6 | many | TGTGCCAGCAGTTACGGGAACCGGGTGGGCGCAGATACGCAGTATTTT | CASSYGNRVGADTQYF
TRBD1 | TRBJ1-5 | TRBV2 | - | TGTGCCAGCAGAGCGGGACAGGGGACGTTTAATCAGCCCCAGCATTTT | CASRAGQGTFNQPQHF
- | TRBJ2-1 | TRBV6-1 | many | TGTGCCAGCAGTGAGGTAGCGGAGGGAGGAAATGAGCAGTTCTTC | CASSEVAEGGNEQFF
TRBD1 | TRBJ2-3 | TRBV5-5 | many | TGTGCCAGCAGCCAGACAGGGGGCCGCACAGATACGCAGTATTTT | CASSQTGGRTDTQYF
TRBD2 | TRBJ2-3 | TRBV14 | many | TGTGCCAGCAGCCTGACTAGCGGTGCTACAGATACGCAGTATTTT | CASSLTSGATDTQYF